One sample yielded the 29 T cell receptor beta chains listed below, sequenced in a study of blood T cells in healthy people across ages. The authors ran a second PCR of about 7 to 12 cycles using a sample-barcoded 5' primer and a J-beta primer mix. MiXCR, run by TCRdb on the 5' RACE reads, gives a single entry per CDR3 protein. The table lists over 1,500,000 distinct CDR3 sequences, about two fifths of them singletons. The sequenced sample consisted of blood. The receptors were sampled from a human donor in good health.

This clonotype was counted a few times. The chain employs TRBV12-3 or TRBV12-4 and TRBJ1-4; D is perhaps TRBD1 (6 bases). The V end was cut by 6 bases, the J end by 0 bases, with 17 bases between. This CDR3 has 17 residues. As DNA, the CDR3 is TGTGCCAGCAGAAGCCGAGGGGGGTACTCAACTAATGAAAAACTGTTTTTT. This codes for CASRSRGGYSTNEKLFF.

This clonotype was picked up many times. The V gene is TRBV6-2 or TRBV6-3, the J gene TRBJ2-1, with 7 bases identical to TRBD1. J lost 7 bases, V lost 9 bases, and 6 bases had no gene match. The CDR3 extends over 12 amino acids. Looked up from germline, CDR1 is MNHEY and CDR2 is SVGEGT. This CDR3 is CASGQAQNEQFF. The CDR3 nucleotides read TGTGCCAGTGGACAGGCACAGAATGAGCAGTTCTTC.

The chain uses TRBV7-2 and TRBJ2-1, with a tentative D call TRBD1 (6 bases). Germline CDR1 is SGHTA and CDR2 is FQGNSA. This CDR3 comprises 13 residues. V lost 2 bases, J lost 7 bases, and 9 bases lay in between. As DNA, the CDR3 is TGTGCCAGCAGCTTATATCAGGGGAATGAGCAGTTCTTC. Translating gives CASSLYQGNEQFF. Complete variable domain (other parts from reference TRBV7-2 and TRBJ2-1): GAGVSQSPSNKVTEKGKDVELRCDPISGHTALYWYRQSLGQGLEFLIYFQGNSAPDKSGLPSDRFSAERTGGSVSTLTIQRTQQEDSAVYLCASSLYQGNEQFFGPGTRLTVL.

This clonotype appeared many times. The rearrangement links TRBV20-1 to TRBJ2-1; 10 bases agree with TRBD1. The CDR3 has 15 residues. The V segment lost 3 bases and the J segment 5 bases; nucleotides outside the gene matches: 7. The germline gives CDR1 DFQATT, CDR2 SNEGSKA (reference sequence). CDR3 sequence (DNA): TGCAGTGCTAGTCCGGGACAGGGGACCGACAATGAGCAGTTCTTC. Translated: CSASPGQGTDNEQFF.

V and J are TRBV29-1 and TRBJ2-5, with D perhaps given as TRBD1 or TRBD2 (5 bases each). In germline, CDR1 is SQVTM, CDR2 ANQGSEA. V lost 3 bases, J lost 1 base, and 12 bases lay in between. The CDR3 spans 14 residues. CDR3 DNA: TGCAGCGTTGACCCCGGTGGGACCCAAGAGACCCAGTACTTC. Amino acid sequence: CSVDPGGTQETQYF. Full variable domain (missing parts from reference TRBV29-1 and TRBJ2-5): SAVISQKPSRDICQRGTSLTIQCQVDSQVTMMFWYRQQPGQSLTLIATANQGSEATYESGFVIDKFPISRPNLTFSTLTVSNMSPEDSSIYLCSVDPGGTQETQYFGPGTRLLVL.

The chain recombines TRBV20-1 with TRBJ2-7; 8 bases fit TRBD1. Losses at the gene ends were 5 bases for V and 6 bases for J; bases not matched to a gene: 3. The CDR3 runs to 11 residues. CDR1 and CDR2 (germline): DFQATT, SNEGSKA (reference sequence). CDR3 residues: CSADRGLEQYF. CDR3 bases: TGCAGTGCTGACAGGGGACTCGAGCAGTACTTC.

This chain links TRBV5-1 with TRBJ2-7; 7 bases match TRBD1. The CDR3 sequence is 15 residues long. Germline V lookup: CDR1 SGHRS, CDR2 YFSETQ. V was pared by 1 base and J by 3 bases, with 7 bases of the junction left unmatched. The CDR3 region is CASSLSPGQSYEQYF. CDR3 DNA: TGCGCCAGCAGCTTGTCACCGGGACAGAGCTACGAGCAGTACTTC.

This clonotype was counted many times. Relative to the germline gene, one junction end is altered; a read error may explain this. The rearrangement joins TRBV6-2 or TRBV6-3 to TRBJ2-7, with D uncertain. The CDR3 sequence is 12 residues long. Germline V gives CDR1 MNHEY, CDR2 SVGEGT. CDR3 in amino acids: CASSSDFYEQYF. CDR3 sequence (DNA): TGCGCCAGCAGCTCCGACTTCTACGAGCAGTACTTC.

In this sample, this clonotype turned up a few times. The chain joins TRBV7-2 to TRBJ1-2, with D unclear. CDR3 length: 14 amino acids. The germline V gene has CDR1 SGHTA and CDR2 FQGNSA. Trimming left V 1 base short and J 5 bases short, with 11 bases between. CDR3 region: CASSLEYSQYGYTF. The CDR3, as DNA: TGTGCCAGCAGCTTAGAGTACAGCCAATATGGCTACACCTTC.

The chain joins TRBV6-2 or TRBV6-3 to TRBJ1-5; D is unclear. In germline, CDR1 is MNHEY, CDR2 SVGEGT. This CDR3 comprises 17 residues. Trimming took 6 bases from V and 1 from J, leaving 19 bases between them. The CDR3 DNA sequence: TGTGCCAGCAGCGCCAGAATGGGGTTCCCGAGCAATCAGCCCCAGCATTTT. It translates to CASSARMGFPSNQPQHF.

V gene TRBV20-1 combines with J gene TRBJ1-1; tentatively, D is TRBD1 (6 bases). This CDR3 is 15 amino acids long. Germline V lookup: CDR1 DFQATT, CDR2 SNEGSKA (reference sequence). The ends were cut back, 1 base at V and 0 bases at J, with 12 bases in the middle. The CDR3 here is CSARVRGQLNTEAFF. The DNA of the CDR3 is TGCAGTGCTAGAGTCAGAGGACAGCTGAACACTGAAGCTTTCTTT.

The chain employs TRBV7-3 and TRBJ1-5, with D hard to call. The V end was cut by 0 bases, the J end by 7 bases, with 34 bases between. The CDR3 consists of 22 residues. CDR1 SGHTA and CDR2 FQGTGA come from the germline V gene. The CDR3 reads CASSLTPNFYGGYGGIRQPQHF. The CDR3 DNA reads TGTGCCAGCAGCTTAACCCCCAACTTTTATGGAGGGTACGGTGGTATTAGGCAGCCCCAGCATTTT.

This clonotype was observed a handful of times. The chain combines TRBV4-3 with TRBJ2-7; perhaps TRBD2 as D (6 bases). The germline V gene has CDR1 LGHNA and CDR2 YSLEER. V lost 0 bases, J lost 0 bases, and 12 bases lay in between. The CDR3 runs 16 residues. CDR3 region: CASSQDRLASSYEQYF. In nucleotides, the CDR3 is TGCGCCAGCAGCCAAGATCGCCTAGCGAGCTCCTACGAGCAGTACTTC.

This clonotype was counted a few times. The V call is TRBV5-1, the J call TRBJ2-2; no reliable D call. The germline gives CDR1 SGHRS, CDR2 YFSETQ. This CDR3 spans 12 amino acids. The V gene lost 6 bases and the J gene lost 6 bases, with 9 bases spanning the gap. The CDR3 DNA sequence: TGCGCCAGCACCCTGGGTTCCGGGGAGCTGTTTTTT. This gives the protein CASTLGSGELFF.

This clonotype was seen more than once but under ten times. The V gene is TRBV21-1, the J gene TRBJ2-5; the listed D gene, TRBD2, was not tested against the DNA. TRBV21-1 constitutes a pseudogene. CDR3 size: 17 residues. The CDR3 DNA follows: TGTGCCAGCAGCAAACGACTAGCGGGGGGTAATCAAGAGACCCAGTACTTC. Protein product: CASSKRLAGGNQETQYF.

The sample holds a few counts of this clonotype. V usage is TRBV29-1 and J usage is TRBJ2-1, with D perhaps matching TRBD1 (6 bases). Germline V gene lookup returns CDR1 SQVTM and CDR2 ANQGSEA. V lost 5 bases and J lost 8, with 16 bases in between. CDR3 length: 13 residues. This CDR3 is CSVPRGVGHEQFF. The CDR3, as DNA: TGCAGCGTTCCCAGGGGAGTGGGGCATGAGCAGTTCTTC.

The V call is TRBV6-1, the J call TRBJ2-3, with D uncertain. CDR1 MNHNS and CDR2 SASEGT come from the germline V gene. V lost 6 bases, J lost 1 base, and 14 bases lay in between. There are 15 residues in the CDR3. The CDR3 DNA sequence: TGTGCCAGCAGAGGAACCGGGCCGCGCACAGATACGCAGTATTTT. Its translation is CASRGTGPRTDTQYF.

Concerning this clonotype itself: The limits of the CDR3 on the DNA are not certain, so only TCRdb's listed CDR3 is given. V is TRBV7-9 and J is TRBJ2-5; TRBD2, the table's D call, was not compared with the DNA. The CDR3 comprises 13 residues, both ends counted. Germline loops: CDR1 SEHNR, CDR2 FQNEAQ (reference sequence). The CDR3 sequence: CASSLVGEGTRHF.

The chain is built from TRBV20-1 and TRBJ2-1, with TRBD2 as a possible D gene (6 bases). The DNA end favors TRBJ2-7, so the J call may be wrong. The germline V gene encodes CDR1 DFQATT and CDR2 SNEGSKA (reference sequence). CDR3 length: 19 residues. This CDR3 is CSARDRLREGRGSYNEQYF. CDR3 DNA sequence: TGCAGTGCTAGAGATCGCCTCCGGGAAGGGCGGGGCTCCTACAATGAGCAGTACTTC.

The chain has TRBV4-3 and TRBJ2-3; 7 nucleotides line up with TRBD2. Germline assignment: CDR1 LGHNA and CDR2 YSLEER. Trimming took 1 base from V and 6 from J; bases not matched to a gene: 7. This CDR3 contains 15 residues. The CDR3 spells CASSQVWDYLDTQYF. In DNA, the CDR3 is TGCGCCAGCAGCCAAGTGTGGGACTACCTGGATACGCAGTATTTT.

This clonotype was found many times. The rearrangement joins TRBV4-1 to TRBJ2-7; D could derive from TRBD1 or TRBD2 (5 bases each). The germline V gene encodes CDR1 MGHRA and CDR2 YSYEKL. There are 16 residues in the CDR3. V gave up 4 bases and J gave up 1 base, with 17 bases separating them. The CDR3 protein is CASSRSMGPESYEQYF. The CDR3 DNA sequence: TGCGCCAGCAGCCGAAGCATGGGACCCGAATCCTACGAGCAGTACTTC.

This sequence joins TRBV7-9 and TRBJ1-2; D remains unclear. Between the trimmed V and J ends, which lost 1 base and 6 bases, there was a span of 6 bases. The CDR3 covers 12 residues. The germline CDR1 and CDR2 sequences are SEHNR and FQNEAQ (reference sequence). The chain's CDR3 is CASSLGQHGYTF. The CDR3 DNA is TGTGCCAGCAGCTTAGGGCAGCATGGCTACACCTTC.

This clonotype has more than one count but fewer than ten. The V gene is TRBV20-1, the J gene TRBJ2-4; D tentatively reads TRBD1 or TRBD2 (5 bases each). With the DNA end fitting TRBJ2-7 better, the J assignment may be wrong. From germline, CDR1 is DFQATT and CDR2 SNEGSKA (reference sequence). This CDR3 has 15 amino acids. The CDR3 DNA reads TGCAGTGCTAGAGATGGGGGTAAAGGGGATCCCGAGCAGTACTTC. Its translation: CSARDGGKGDPEQYF.

In its sample, this clonotype was seen a few times. V gene TRBV20-1 combines with J gene TRBJ2-5; D might be TRBD1 or TRBD2, each matching 5 bases. Germline CDR1 DFQATT, CDR2 SNEGSKA (reference sequence). Trimming left V 5 bases short and J 7 bases short, with 20 bases between. There are 14 residues in the CDR3. Here the CDR3 reads CSALPDGAVGTQYF. The CDR3 DNA is TGCAGTGCTCTCCCCGACGGGGCCGTTGGGACCCAGTACTTC.

This chain joins TRBV18 and TRBJ1-4; 9 bases fit TRBD1. The CDR3 runs to 15 residues. The trim removed 6 bases at V and 5 bases at J, leaving 7 bases unmatched. Germline CDR1 and CDR2: KGHSH and LQKENI. CDR3 bases: TGTGCCAGCTCGACACTGGGGACAGGGAATGAAAAACTGTTTTTT. Encoded protein: CASSTLGTGNEKLFF.

This clonotype was recorded a few times. This rearrangement joins TRBV29-1 to TRBJ2-5; 9 bases are shared with TRBD2. There are 14 residues in the CDR3. Germline-derived CDR1 and CDR2 are SQVTM and ANQGSEA. Germline trimming cut 8 bases from V and 5 bases from J; bases unmatched to any gene: 12. This CDR3 reads CSPYMVAGDETQYF. CDR3 DNA sequence: TGCAGCCCATATATGGTAGCGGGGGACGAGACCCAGTACTTC.

V usage is TRBV20-1 and J usage is TRBJ2-7; 7 bases match TRBD2. TRBJ2-5 matches the DNA end more closely, so the J call is doubtful. The CDR3 length is 15 residues. Germline V lookup: CDR1 DFQATT, CDR2 SNEGSKA (reference sequence). DNA for the CDR3: TGCAGTGCCAGCAGCCAGCGGGGATTCCGAGAGACCCAGTACTTC. As protein: CSASSQRGFRETQYF.

The chain links TRBV20-1 to TRBJ2-6, with D tentatively TRBD2 (7 bases). Trimming took 2 bases from V and 0 from J, leaving 14 bases between them. Germline assignment: CDR1 DFQATT and CDR2 SNEGSKA (reference sequence). This CDR3 region has 17 residues. The CDR3 loop is CSARFAGAHSGANVLTF. The CDR3 bases are TGCAGTGCTAGATTCGCGGGGGCCCACTCTGGGGCCAACGTCCTGACTTTC.

This chain joins TRBV6-1 and TRBJ2-7; TRBD1 is a possible D gene (5 bases). CDR1 and CDR2 (germline): MNHNS, SASEGT. This CDR3 region has 16 residues. Between the trimmed V and J ends, which lost 6 bases and 1 base, there was a span of 19 bases. CDR3 region: CASSRRGREFSYEQYF. The CDR3 DNA reads TGTGCCAGCAGCCGAAGGGGCAGGGAATTTTCCTACGAGCAGTACTTC.